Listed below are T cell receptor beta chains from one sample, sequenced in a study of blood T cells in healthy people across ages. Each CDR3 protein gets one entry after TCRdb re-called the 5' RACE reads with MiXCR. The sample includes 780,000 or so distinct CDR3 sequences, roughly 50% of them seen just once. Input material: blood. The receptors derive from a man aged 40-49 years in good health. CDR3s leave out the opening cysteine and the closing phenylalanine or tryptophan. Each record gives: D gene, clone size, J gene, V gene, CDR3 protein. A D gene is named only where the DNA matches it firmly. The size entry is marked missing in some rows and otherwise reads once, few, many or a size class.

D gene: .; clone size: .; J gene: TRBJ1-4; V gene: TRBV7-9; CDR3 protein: ASSPLPEKLF
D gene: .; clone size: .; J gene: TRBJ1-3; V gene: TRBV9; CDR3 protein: ASTREGTPVDTIY
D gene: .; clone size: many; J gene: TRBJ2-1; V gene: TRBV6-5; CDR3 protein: ASSYLNEQF
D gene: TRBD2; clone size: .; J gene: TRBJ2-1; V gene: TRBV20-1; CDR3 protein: SAAPQLAVHNEQF
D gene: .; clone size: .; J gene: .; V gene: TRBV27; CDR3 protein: ASSLVRTTNYEQY
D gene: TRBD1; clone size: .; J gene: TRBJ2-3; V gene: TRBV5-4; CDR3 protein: ASSLYRDRDWDTQY
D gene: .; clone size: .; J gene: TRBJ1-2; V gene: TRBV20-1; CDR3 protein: SAPETGIHGYT
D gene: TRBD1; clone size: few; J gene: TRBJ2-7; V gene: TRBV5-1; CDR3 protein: ASSQTGTAPYEQY
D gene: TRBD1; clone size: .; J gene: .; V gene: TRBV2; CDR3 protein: ASSRDRASYNEQY
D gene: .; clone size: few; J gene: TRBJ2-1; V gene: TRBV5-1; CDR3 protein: ASSLEPRYEQF
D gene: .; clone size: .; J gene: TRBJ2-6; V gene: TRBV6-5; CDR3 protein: ASRLGSGANVLT
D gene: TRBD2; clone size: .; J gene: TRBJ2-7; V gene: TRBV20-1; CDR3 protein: SARLTSGGSYEQY
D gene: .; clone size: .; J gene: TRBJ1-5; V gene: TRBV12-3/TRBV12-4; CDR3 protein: ASSLKGSGAQPQH
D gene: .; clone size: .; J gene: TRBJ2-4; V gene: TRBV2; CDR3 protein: ASSELGLILAKNIQY
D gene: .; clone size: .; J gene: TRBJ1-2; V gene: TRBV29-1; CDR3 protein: SVLQQVTDGYT
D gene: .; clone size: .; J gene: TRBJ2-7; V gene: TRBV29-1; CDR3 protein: SVENGGVGEQY
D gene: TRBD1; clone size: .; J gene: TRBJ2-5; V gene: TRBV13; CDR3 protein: TSSFPDRTQY